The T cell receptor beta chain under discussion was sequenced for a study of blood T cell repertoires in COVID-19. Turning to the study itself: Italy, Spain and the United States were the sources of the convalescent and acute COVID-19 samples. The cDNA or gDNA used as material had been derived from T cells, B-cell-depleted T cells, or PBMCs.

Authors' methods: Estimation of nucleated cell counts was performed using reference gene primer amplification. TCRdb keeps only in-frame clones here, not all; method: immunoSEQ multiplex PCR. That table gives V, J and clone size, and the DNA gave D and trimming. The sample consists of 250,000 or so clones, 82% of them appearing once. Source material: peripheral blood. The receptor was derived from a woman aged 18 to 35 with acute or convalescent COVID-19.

CDR3 bases: TGTGCCAGCAGTTTCGAAGGGAGTCTTACTCGCGAGCAGTACTTC. Translation gives CASSFEGSLTREQYF. The V gene is TRBV6-5, the J gene TRBJ2-7; a possible D gene is TRBD2 (5 bases). This CDR3 has 15 amino acids. CDR1 and CDR2 from the germline V gene are MNHEY and SVGAGI. Deletions cut 4 bases from V and 6 bases from J, with 19 bases between.